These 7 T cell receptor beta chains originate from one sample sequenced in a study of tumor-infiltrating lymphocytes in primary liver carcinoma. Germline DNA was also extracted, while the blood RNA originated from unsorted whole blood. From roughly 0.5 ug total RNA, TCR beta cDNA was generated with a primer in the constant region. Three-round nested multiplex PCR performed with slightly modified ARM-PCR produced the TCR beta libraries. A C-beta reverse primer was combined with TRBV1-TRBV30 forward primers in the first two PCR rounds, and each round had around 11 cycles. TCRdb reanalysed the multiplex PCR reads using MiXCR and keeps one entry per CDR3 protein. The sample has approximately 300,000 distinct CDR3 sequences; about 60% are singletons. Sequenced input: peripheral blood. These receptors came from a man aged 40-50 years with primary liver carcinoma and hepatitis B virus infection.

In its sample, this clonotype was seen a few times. CDR3 DNA: TGTGCCAGCAGCCCCCTGGGGGGGCCCGGGGACACCGGGGAGCTGTTTTTT. Its protein is CASSPLGGPGDTGELFF. The chain combines TRBV11-2 with TRBJ2-2; weak D call: TRBD2 (7 bases). Germline assignment: CDR1 SGHAT and CDR2 FQNNGV. The CDR3 spans 17 residues. The ends were cut back, 5 bases at V and 3 bases at J, with 19 bases in the middle.

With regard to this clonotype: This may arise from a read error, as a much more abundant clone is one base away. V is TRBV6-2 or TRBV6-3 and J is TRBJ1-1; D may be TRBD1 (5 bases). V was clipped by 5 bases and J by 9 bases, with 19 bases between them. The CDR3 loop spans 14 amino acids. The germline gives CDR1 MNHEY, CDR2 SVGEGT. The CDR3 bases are TGTGCCAGCAGTGAATTCACGGGACTAATTAAAGCTTTCTTT. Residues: CASSEFTGLIKAFF.

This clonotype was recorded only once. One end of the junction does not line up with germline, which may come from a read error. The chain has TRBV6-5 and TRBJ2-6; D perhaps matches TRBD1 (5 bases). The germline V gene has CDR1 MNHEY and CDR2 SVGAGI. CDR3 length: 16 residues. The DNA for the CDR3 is TGTGTCAGCAGATACTTCACGGGCTCTGGGGCCAACGTCCCGACTTTC. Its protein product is CVSRYFTGSGANVPTF.

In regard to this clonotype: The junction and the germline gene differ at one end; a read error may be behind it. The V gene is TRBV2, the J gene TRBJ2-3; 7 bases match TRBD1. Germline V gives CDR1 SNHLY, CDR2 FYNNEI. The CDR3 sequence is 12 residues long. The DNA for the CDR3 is TGTGTCAGCAGTGACAGGGCGGCCACGCAGTATTTT. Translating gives CVSSDRAATQYF.

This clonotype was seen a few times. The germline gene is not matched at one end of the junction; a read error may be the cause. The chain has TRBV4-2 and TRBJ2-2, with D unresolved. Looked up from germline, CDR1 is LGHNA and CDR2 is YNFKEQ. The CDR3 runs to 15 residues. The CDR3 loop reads CTSSQSSGNTGELFF. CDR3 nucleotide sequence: TGTACCAGCAGCCAATCTAGTGGGAACACCGGGGAGCTGTTTTTT.

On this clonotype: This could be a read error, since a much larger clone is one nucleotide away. The CDR3 DNA sequence: TGCAACGTCGACGGAGTAGCGATCACTAGCACAGATACGCAGTATTTT. It codes for CNVDGVAITSTDTQYF. The chain joins TRBV29-1 to TRBJ2-3; weak D call: TRBD2 (5 bases). This CDR3 comprises 16 residues. Germline-derived CDR1 and CDR2 are SQVTM and ANQGSEA.

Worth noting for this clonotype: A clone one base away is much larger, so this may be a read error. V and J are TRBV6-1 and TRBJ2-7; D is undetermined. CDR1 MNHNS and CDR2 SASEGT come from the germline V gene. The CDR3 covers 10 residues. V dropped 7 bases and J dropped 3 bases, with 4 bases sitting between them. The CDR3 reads CASINYEQYF. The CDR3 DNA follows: TGTGCCAGCATAAACTACGAGCAGTACTTC.